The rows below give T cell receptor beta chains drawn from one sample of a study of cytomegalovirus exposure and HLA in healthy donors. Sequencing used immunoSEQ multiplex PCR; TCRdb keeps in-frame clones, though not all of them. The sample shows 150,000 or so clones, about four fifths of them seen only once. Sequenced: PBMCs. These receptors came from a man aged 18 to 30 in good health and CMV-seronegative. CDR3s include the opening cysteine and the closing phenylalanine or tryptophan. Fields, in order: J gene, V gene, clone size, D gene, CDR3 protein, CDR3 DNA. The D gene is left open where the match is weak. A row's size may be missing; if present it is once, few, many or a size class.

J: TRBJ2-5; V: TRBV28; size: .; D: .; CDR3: CASSAPGGDETQYF; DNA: TGTGCCAGCAGTGCCCCCGGCGGTGACGAGACCCAGTACTTC
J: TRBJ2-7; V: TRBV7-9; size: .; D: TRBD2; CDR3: CASSPRQERGGSYEQYF; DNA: TGTGCCAGCAGCCCACGGCAGGAGCGGGGGGGCTCATACGAGCAGTACTTC
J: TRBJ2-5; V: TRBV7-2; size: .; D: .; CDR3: CASSSYQETQYF; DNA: TGTGCCAGCAGCTCCTACCAAGAGACCCAGTACTTC
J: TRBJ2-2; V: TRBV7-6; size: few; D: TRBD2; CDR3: CASRESGGAVAGELFF; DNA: TGTGCCAGCAGGGAAAGCGGGGGGGCCGTCGCCGGGGAGCTGTTTTTT
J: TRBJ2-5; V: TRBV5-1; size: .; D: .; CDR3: CASSPDSILQGTQYF; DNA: TGCGCCAGCAGCCCTGACAGTATCCTCCAAGGGACCCAGTACTTC
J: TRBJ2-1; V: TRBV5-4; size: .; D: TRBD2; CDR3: CASSPTSGGRREQFF; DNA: TGTGCCAGCAGCCCGACTAGCGGGGGGCGGCGTGAGCAGTTCTTC
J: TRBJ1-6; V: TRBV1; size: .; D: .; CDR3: CTSSQSTAEAYSPLHF; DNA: TGCACCAGCAGCCAAAGTACGGCTGAGGCCTATTCACCCCTCCACTTT
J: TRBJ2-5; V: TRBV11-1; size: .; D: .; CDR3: CASSLIRTRRGLETQYF; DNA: TGTGCCAGCAGCTTAATCCGAACTAGAAGAGGTCTGGAGACCCAGTACTTC
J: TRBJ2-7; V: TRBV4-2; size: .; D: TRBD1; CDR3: CASSRTGPYEQYF; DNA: TGTGCCAGCAGCCGGACAGGCCCCTACGAGCAGTACTTC
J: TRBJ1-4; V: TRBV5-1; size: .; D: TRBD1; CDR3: CASSEGQGSPNEKLFF; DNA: TGCGCCAGCAGCGAGGGACAGGGAAGTCCTAATGAAAAACTGTTTTTT
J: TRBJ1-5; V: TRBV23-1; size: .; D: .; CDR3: CASSQSGWGVSNQPQHF; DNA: TGCGCCAGCAGTCAATCGGGGTGGGGGGTCAGCAATCAGCCCCAGCATTTT